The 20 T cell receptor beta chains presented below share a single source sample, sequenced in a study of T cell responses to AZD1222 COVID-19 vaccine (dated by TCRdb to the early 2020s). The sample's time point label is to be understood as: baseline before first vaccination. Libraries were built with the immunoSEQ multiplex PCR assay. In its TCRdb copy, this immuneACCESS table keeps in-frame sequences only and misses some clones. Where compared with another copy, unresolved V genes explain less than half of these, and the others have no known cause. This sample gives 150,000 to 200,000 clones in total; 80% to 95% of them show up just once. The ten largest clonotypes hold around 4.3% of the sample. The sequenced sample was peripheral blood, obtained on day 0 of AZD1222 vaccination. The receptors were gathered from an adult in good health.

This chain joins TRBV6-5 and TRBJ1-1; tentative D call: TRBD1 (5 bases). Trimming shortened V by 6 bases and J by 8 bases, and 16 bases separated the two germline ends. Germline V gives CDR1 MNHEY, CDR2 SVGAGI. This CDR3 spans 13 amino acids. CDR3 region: CASSSGRLIEAFF. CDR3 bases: TGTGCCAGCAGCTCGGGACGGCTCATAGAAGCTTTCTTT.

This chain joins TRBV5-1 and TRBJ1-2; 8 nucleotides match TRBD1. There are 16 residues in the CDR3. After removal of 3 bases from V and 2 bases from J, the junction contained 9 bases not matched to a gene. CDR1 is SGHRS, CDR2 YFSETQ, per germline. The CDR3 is CASSSGDRGRNYGYTF. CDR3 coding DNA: TGCGCCAGCAGCTCCGGCGACAGGGGCAGGAACTATGGCTACACCTTC.

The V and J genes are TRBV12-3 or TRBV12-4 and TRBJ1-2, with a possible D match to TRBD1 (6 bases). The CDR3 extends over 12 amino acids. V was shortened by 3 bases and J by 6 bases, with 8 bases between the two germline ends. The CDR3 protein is CASSLHRDGYTF. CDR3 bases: TGTGCCAGCAGTTTGCACAGGGATGGCTACACCTTC.

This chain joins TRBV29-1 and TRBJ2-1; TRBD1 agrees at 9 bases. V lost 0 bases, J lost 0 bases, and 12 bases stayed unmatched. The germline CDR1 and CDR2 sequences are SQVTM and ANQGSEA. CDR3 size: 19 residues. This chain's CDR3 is CSVEDGGQGAIHSYNEQFF. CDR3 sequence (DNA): TGCAGCGTTGAAGATGGGGGACAGGGAGCCATTCACTCCTACAATGAGCAGTTCTTC.

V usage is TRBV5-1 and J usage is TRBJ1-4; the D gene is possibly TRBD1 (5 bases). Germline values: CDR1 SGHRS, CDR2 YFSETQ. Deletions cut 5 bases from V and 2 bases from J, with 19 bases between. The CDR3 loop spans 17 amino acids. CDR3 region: CASRSGQGSVTNEKLFF. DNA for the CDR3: TGCGCCAGCAGGTCTGGCCAGGGATCGGTGACTAATGAAAAACTGTTTTTT.

The CDR3 reads CASSSGVANQPQHF. CDR3 DNA: TGTGCCAGTAGTTCAGGGGTAGCAAATCAGCCCCAGCATTTT. This chain joins TRBV19 and TRBJ1-5; D perhaps matches TRBD1 (6 bases). The germline V gene has CDR1 LNHDA and CDR2 SQIVND (reference sequence). Trimming took off 5 bases at V and 4 bases at J, with 12 bases between the two ends. The CDR3 runs to 14 residues.

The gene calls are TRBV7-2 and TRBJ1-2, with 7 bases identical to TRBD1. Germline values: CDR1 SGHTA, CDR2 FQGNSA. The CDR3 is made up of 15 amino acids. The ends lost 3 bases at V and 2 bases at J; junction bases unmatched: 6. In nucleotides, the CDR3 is TGTGCCAGCAGCTTCCGCTCAGGGGGGAACTATGGCTACACCTTC. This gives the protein CASSFRSGGNYGYTF.

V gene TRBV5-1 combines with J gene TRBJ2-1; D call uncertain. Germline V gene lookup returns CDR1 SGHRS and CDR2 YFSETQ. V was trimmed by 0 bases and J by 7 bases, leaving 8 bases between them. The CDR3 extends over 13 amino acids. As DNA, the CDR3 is TGCGCCAGCAGCTTGGCCGTAGGGAATGAGCAGTTCTTC. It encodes CASSLAVGNEQFF.

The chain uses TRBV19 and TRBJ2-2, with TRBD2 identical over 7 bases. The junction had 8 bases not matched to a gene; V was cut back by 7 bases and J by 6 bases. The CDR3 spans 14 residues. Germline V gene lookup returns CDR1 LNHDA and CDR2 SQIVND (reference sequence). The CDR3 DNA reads TGTGCCAGTATTCAAAGGGGAGGGGCCGGGGAGCTGTTTTTT. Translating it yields CASIQRGGAGELFF.

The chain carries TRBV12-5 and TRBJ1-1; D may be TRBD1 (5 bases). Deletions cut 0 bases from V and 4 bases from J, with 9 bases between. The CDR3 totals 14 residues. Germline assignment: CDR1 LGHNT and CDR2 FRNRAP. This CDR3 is CASGLVDSLTEAFF. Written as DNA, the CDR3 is TGTGCTAGTGGTTTGGTTGACAGCCTCACTGAAGCTTTCTTT.

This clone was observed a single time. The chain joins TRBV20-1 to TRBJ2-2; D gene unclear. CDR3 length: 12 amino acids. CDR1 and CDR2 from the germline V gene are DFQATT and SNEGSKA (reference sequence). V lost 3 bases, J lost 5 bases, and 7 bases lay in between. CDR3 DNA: TGCAGTGCTAGTAAGACTACCGGGGAGCTGTTTTTT. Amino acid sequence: CSASKTTGELFF.

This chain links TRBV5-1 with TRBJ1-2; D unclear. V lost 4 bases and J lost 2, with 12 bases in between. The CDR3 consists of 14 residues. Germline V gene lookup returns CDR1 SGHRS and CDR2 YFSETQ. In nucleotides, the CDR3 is TGCGCCAGCAGCGAATCGTCCCGGAACTATGGCTACACCTTC. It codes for CASSESSRNYGYTF.

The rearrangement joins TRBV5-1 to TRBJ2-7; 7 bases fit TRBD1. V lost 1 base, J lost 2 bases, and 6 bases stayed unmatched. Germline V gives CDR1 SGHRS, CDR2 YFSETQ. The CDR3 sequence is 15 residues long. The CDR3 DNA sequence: TGCGCCAGCAGCTTGTCAGTGGGACAGACCTACGAGCAGTACTTC. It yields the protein CASSLSVGQTYEQYF.

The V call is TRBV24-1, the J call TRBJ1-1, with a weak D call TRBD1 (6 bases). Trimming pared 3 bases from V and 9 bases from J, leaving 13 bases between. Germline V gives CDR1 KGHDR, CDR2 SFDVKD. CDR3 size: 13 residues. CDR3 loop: CATSDTTGRQAFF. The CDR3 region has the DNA TGTGCCACCAGTGATACGACAGGTAGACAAGCTTTCTTT.

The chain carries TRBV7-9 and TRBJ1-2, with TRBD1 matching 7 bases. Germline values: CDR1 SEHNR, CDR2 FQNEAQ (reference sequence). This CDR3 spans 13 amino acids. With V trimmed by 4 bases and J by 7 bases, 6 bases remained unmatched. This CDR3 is CASSSTGPSGYTF. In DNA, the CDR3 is TGTGCCAGCAGCTCGACAGGGCCTTCTGGCTACACCTTC.

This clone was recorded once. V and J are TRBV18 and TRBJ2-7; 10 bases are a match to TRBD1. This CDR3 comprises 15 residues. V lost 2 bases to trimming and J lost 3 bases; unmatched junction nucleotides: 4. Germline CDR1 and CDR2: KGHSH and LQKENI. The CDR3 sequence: CASSPYRDRGYEQYF. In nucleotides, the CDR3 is TGTGCCAGCTCACCATACCGGGACAGGGGCTACGAGCAGTACTTC.

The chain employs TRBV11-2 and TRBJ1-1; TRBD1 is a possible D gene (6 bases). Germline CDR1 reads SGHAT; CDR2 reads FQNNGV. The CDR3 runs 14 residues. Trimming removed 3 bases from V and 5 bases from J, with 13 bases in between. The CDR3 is CASSFRGGLTEAFF. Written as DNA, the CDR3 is TGTGCCAGCAGCTTTCGGGGGGGGCTGACTGAAGCTTTCTTT.

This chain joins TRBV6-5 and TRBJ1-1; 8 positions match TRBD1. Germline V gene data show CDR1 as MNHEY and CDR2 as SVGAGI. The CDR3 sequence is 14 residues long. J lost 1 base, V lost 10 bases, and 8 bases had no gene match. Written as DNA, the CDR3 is TGTGCCACTCAGGGGGCCGTTGAGAACACTGAAGCTTTCTTT. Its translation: CATQGAVENTEAFF.

CDR3 coding DNA: TGTGCCAGCACCCGAGGACAGAACAATCAGCCCCAGCATTTT. The encoded protein is CASTRGQNNQPQHF. The chain carries TRBV2 and TRBJ1-5; D is possibly TRBD1 (6 bases). The CDR3 totals 14 residues. CDR1 is SNHLY, CDR2 FYNNEI, per germline. V was clipped by 7 bases and J by 3 bases, with 13 bases between them.

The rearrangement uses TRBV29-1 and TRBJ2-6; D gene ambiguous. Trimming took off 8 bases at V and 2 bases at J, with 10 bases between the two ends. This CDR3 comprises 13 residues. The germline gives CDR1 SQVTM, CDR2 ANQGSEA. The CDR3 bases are TGCAGCTCATTACTGGCTGGGGCCAACGTCCTGACTTTC. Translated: CSSLLAGANVLTF. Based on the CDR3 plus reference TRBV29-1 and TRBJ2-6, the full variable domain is SAVISQKPSRDICQRGTSLTIQCQVDSQVTMMFWYRQQPGQSLTLIATANQGSEATYESGFVIDKFPISRPNLTFSTLTVSNMSPEDSSIYLCSSLLAGANVLTFGAGSRLTVL.